One and the same sample provided the 30 T cell receptor beta chains below, sequenced in a study of blood T cell repertoires in COVID-19. Sequencing was performed with immunoSEQ multiplex PCR; in TCRdb, only in-frame clones are kept and a portion is missing. Altogether more than 250,000 clones are present, around nine tenths being singletons, with the ten largest covering about 6%. The sequenced material came from PBMCs or T cells enriched from blood (not recorded which). These receptor sequences come from a woman aged 40-49 years who had recovered from COVID-19.

The chain uses TRBV6-2 or TRBV6-3 and TRBJ2-5; unclear D gene. Germline V gene lookup returns CDR1 MNHEY and CDR2 SVGEGT. V gave up 5 bases and J gave up 1 base, with 8 bases separating them. The CDR3 runs to 13 residues. This CDR3 is CASSLVSQETQYF. CDR3 sequence (DNA): TGTGCCAGCAGTCTAGTGTCCCAAGAGACCCAGTACTTC.

This sequence joins TRBV28 and TRBJ1-1, with D possibly being TRBD1 (5 bases). The CDR3 extends over 17 amino acids. Trimming shortened V by 8 bases and J by 0 bases, and 22 bases separated the two germline ends. Per germline, CDR1 MDHEN and CDR2 SYDVKM. The CDR3 nucleotides read TGTGCCAGCGGCTACCCGGGACTTATTTACTTGAACACTGAAGCTTTCTTT. It codes for CASGYPGLIYLNTEAFF.

The chain recombines TRBV7-9 with TRBJ2-7; TRBD1 aligns across 8 bases. The CDR3 extends over 14 amino acids. CDR1 is SEHNR and CDR2 is FQNEAQ in the germline V gene (reference sequence). V was clipped by 3 bases and J by 9 bases; unmatched bases: 10. The CDR3: CASSFYSGGAGQYF. CDR3 nucleotide sequence: TGTGCCAGCAGCTTTTATTCAGGGGGCGCAGGGCAGTACTTC.

This clone was counted a few times. This chain links TRBV2 with TRBJ2-1; D is possibly TRBD2 (5 bases). The V end lost 7 bases, the J end lost 5 bases, and 18 bases lay between the germline ends. The CDR3 runs to 15 residues. Germline assignment: CDR1 SNHLY and CDR2 FYNNEI. The CDR3 sequence is CASNFGPTEDNEQFF. The CDR3 nucleotides read TGTGCCAGCAATTTCGGTCCAACGGAGGACAATGAGCAGTTCTTC.

The chain is built from TRBV7-2 and TRBJ1-2, with 7 nucleotides matching TRBD1. The length of the CDR3 is 15 residues. CDR1 is SGHTA, CDR2 FQGNSA, per germline. Trimming took 5 bases from V and 4 from J; bases not matched to a gene: 10. The CDR3 loop is CASSPWTGTGYGYTF. The CDR3 bases are TGTGCCAGCAGCCCTTGGACAGGAACGGGCTATGGCTACACCTTC. The complete variable domain, with remaining parts taken from reference TRBV7-2 and TRBJ1-2, reads GAGVSQSPSNKVTEKGKDVELRCDPISGHTALYWYRQSLGQGLEFLIYFQGNSAPDKSGLPSDRFSAERTGGSVSTLTIQRTQQEDSAVYLCASSPWTGTGYGYTFGSGTRLTVV.

The chain combines TRBV12-3 or TRBV12-4 with TRBJ1-5; D not resolved. The V end lost 6 bases, the J end lost 1 base, and 7 bases lay between the germline ends. The CDR3 spans 13 residues. DNA of the CDR3: TGTGCCAGCAGCGGTCTGAGCAATCAGCCCCAGCATTTT. Translated: CASSGLSNQPQHF.

This chain links TRBV5-4 with TRBJ2-1; 10 bases map to TRBD1. Germline V lookup: CDR1 SGHNT, CDR2 YYREEE (reference sequence). Unmatched junction bases numbered 4, after V lost 2 bases and J lost 8 bases. This CDR3 spans 14 amino acids. In nucleotides, the CDR3 is TGTGCCAGCAGCTTCCGGGACAGGGGACATGAGCAGTTCTTC. Protein: CASSFRDRGHEQFF.

The chain couples TRBV30 to TRBJ1-2; no reliable D call. The CDR3 spans 12 residues. Germline CDR1 and CDR2: GTSNPN and SVGIG (reference sequence). V was trimmed by 7 bases and J by 2 bases, leaving 11 bases between them. The CDR3 is CAFTSGNYGYTF. The CDR3 DNA reads as TGTGCCTTCACGTCAGGAAACTATGGCTACACCTTC.

The CDR3 nucleotides are TGTGCCAGCAGCTCGGGACTAGTGACCTGGACCCAGTACTTC. Protein sequence: CASSSGLVTWTQYF. The V and J genes are TRBV7-2 and TRBJ2-5; TRBD2 matches 8 bases. Germline assignment: CDR1 SGHTA and CDR2 FQGNSA. The trim removed 4 bases at V and 7 bases at J, leaving 8 bases unmatched. This CDR3 spans 14 amino acids.

For the CDR3, the DNA is TGTGCCAGCAGCTTAGCGCTGGCTAGCGGGAGTACCAGCTACGAGCAGTACTTC. Protein product: CASSLALASGSTSYEQYF. The rearrangement links TRBV7-2 to TRBJ2-7, with 10 positions matching TRBD2. The junction had 11 bases not matched to a gene; V was cut back by 0 bases and J by 3 bases. Germline V gene data show CDR1 as SGHTA and CDR2 as FQGNSA. This CDR3 contains 18 residues.

This chain connects TRBV11-2 to TRBJ2-1, with D possibly matching TRBD2 (7 bases). The CDR3 sequence is 17 residues long. Trimming cost V 5 bases and J 0 bases, with 17 bases left between them. From germline, CDR1 is SGHAT and CDR2 FQNNGV. CDR3 in amino acids: CASSPLGGGNSYNEQFF. The CDR3 region has the DNA TGTGCCAGCAGCCCACTTGGGGGGGGCAACTCCTACAATGAGCAGTTCTTC.

The chain recombines TRBV28 with TRBJ2-1; TRBD2 agrees at 10 bases. Trimming cost V 5 bases and J 8 bases; bases outside gene matches: 6. The CDR3 is made up of 14 amino acids. CDR1 MDHEN and CDR2 SYDVKM come from the germline V gene. The CDR3 sequence is CASSVSGRRDEQFF. The DNA for the CDR3 is TGTGCCAGCAGTGTTAGCGGGAGGCGGGATGAGCAGTTCTTC.

The rearrangement uses TRBV28 and TRBJ2-2; no reliable D call. The length of the CDR3 is 13 residues. Germline V gene lookup returns CDR1 MDHEN and CDR2 SYDVKM. Trimming cost V 7 bases and J 6 bases, with 12 bases left between them. The CDR3 loop reads CASTELLSGELFF. DNA for the CDR3: TGTGCCAGCACTGAACTTCTATCCGGGGAGCTGTTTTTT.

The CDR3 DNA follows: TGCGCCAGCAGCTTGGGTAGCTCTGGGGCCAACGTCCTGACTTTC. Encoded protein: CASSLGSSGANVLTF. The V gene is TRBV5-1, the J gene TRBJ2-6; D is unresolved. Germline V gives CDR1 SGHRS, CDR2 YFSETQ. The V gene lost 0 bases and the J gene lost 0 bases, with 4 bases spanning the gap. This CDR3 contains 15 residues.

The rearrangement links TRBV6-1 to TRBJ1-4; D uncertain. V gave up 0 bases and J gave up 3 bases, with 8 bases separating them. The CDR3 sequence is 15 residues long. From germline, CDR1 is MNHNS and CDR2 SASEGT. In nucleotides, the CDR3 is TGTGCCAGCAGTGAAGCGACTTGGGCTAATGAAAAACTGTTTTTT. This translates into CASSEATWANEKLFF.

A few counts support this clone. This sequence joins TRBV28 and TRBJ1-2; TRBD1 might be the D (6 bases). Trimming pared 1 base from V and 6 bases from J, leaving 15 bases between. The CDR3 has 15 residues. Germline V gene sequence: CDR1 MDHEN, CDR2 SYDVKM. CDR3 sequence (DNA): TGTGCCAGCAGTTTATTCCCCCAGGGGAACAATGGCTACACCTTC. Encoded protein: CASSLFPQGNNGYTF.

This chain uses TRBV2 with TRBJ2-4; D unresolved. V dropped 3 bases and J dropped 5 bases, with 11 bases sitting between them. Germline CDR1 and CDR2: SNHLY and FYNNEI. The CDR3 length is 14 residues. This CDR3 reads CASSDGSWENIQYF. In DNA, the CDR3 is TGTGCCAGCAGTGACGGGTCGTGGGAAAACATTCAGTACTTC.

The gene calls are TRBV7-6 and TRBJ1-1; 10 bases are shared with TRBD1. The CDR3 covers 17 residues. Germline loops: CDR1 SGHVS, CDR2 FNYEAQ. V was clipped by 5 bases and J by 2 bases; unmatched bases: 11. CDR3 sequence reads: CASSPRRDRGINTEAFF. The CDR3, as DNA: TGTGCCAGCAGCCCTCGCCGGGACAGGGGAATTAACACTGAAGCTTTCTTT.

The gene calls are TRBV24-1 and TRBJ2-3; maybe TRBD1 (6 bases). V lost 1 base and J 9 bases, leaving 16 bases between the germline ends. This CDR3 spans 15 amino acids. Germline CDR1 reads KGHDR; CDR2 reads SFDVKD. The CDR3 sequence: CATSDFTSTGLTQYF. The CDR3 DNA follows: TGTGCCACCAGTGATTTTACATCTACAGGGTTAACGCAGTATTTT.

The genes are TRBV3-1 (or the pseudogene TRBV3-2) and TRBJ2-7, with TRBD1 matching over 8 bases. V dropped 5 bases and J dropped 2; count of bases not matched to a gene: 5. Germline CDR1 LGHDT, CDR2 YNNKEL (reference sequence). The CDR3 runs 14 residues. The CDR3 DNA reads as TGTGCCAGCAGCTTCCGGACAGGGCCCTACGAGCAGTACTTC. It specifies CASSFRTGPYEQYF.

V and J are TRBV7-9 and TRBJ1-1, with D possibly TRBD1 on 6 matching bases. Per the germline V gene, CDR1 is SEHNR and CDR2 is FQNEAQ (reference sequence). The V end lost 5 bases, the J end lost 10 bases, and 14 bases lay between the germline ends. This CDR3 is built from 12 residues. The CDR3 region has the DNA TGTGCCAGCAGCGATAGGACAGAAACAGCTTTCTTT. The encoded protein is CASSDRTETAFF.

The chain has TRBV5-1 and TRBJ1-1; 7 bases map to TRBD1. Trimming took 0 bases from V and 5 from J; bases not matched to a gene: 4. CDR3 size: 14 residues. CDR1 and CDR2 from the germline V gene are SGHRS and YFSETQ. CDR3 sequence: CASSLEQGWTEAFF. The CDR3 bases are TGCGCCAGCAGCTTGGAACAGGGGTGGACTGAAGCTTTCTTT.

A single count supports this clone. J is TRBJ1-1 and V is TRBV18, with unresolved D. The V end was cut by 2 bases, the J end by 8 bases, with 9 bases between. Germline-derived CDR1 and CDR2 are KGHSH and LQKENI. CDR3 size: 12 residues. CDR3 sequence (DNA): TGTGCCAGCTCACCAGCGGGAGGGGAAGCTTTCTTT. Translated: CASSPAGGEAFF. The full variable domain, completed using reference TRBV18 and TRBJ1-1, is NAGVMQNPRHLVRRRGQEARLRCSPMKGHSHVYWYRQLPEEGLKFMVYLQKENIIDESGMPKERFSAEFPKEGPSILRIQQVVRGDSAAYFCASSPAGGEAFFGQGTRLTVV.

The chain links TRBV19 to TRBJ1-5, with a weak D call TRBD1 (5 bases). The germline V gene encodes CDR1 LNHDA and CDR2 SQIVND (reference sequence). The V and J ends lost 7 bases and 5 bases respectively, with 12 bases between them. CDR3 size: 13 residues. The CDR3 DNA is TGTGCCAGTAAAATCGGGGGTGATCAGCCCCAGCATTTT. Translating gives CASKIGGDQPQHF.

The gene calls are TRBV2 and TRBJ2-7; the D gene is possibly TRBD2 (5 bases). CDR1 is SNHLY, CDR2 FYNNEI, per germline. This CDR3 spans 13 amino acids. V was clipped by 6 bases and J by 2 bases, with 11 bases between them. CDR3: CASRGAAPYEQYF. In DNA, the CDR3 is TGTGCCAGCAGGGGAGCGGCCCCCTACGAGCAGTACTTC.

This chain connects TRBV6-5 to TRBJ2-6, with D hard to call. The CDR3 is 14 residues long. The V end lost 8 bases, the J end lost 0 bases, and 8 bases lay between the germline ends. The germline CDR1 and CDR2 sequences are MNHEY and SVGAGI. CDR3 nucleotides: TGTGCCAGCCAAATTAGCTCTGGGGCCAACGTCCTGACTTTC. It encodes CASQISSGANVLTF.

As to this clone: This specimen includes other DNA sequences encoding the same CDR3. The CDR3 DNA is TGTGCCAGCAGCCCCGACAGGGGGCCCTACGAGCAGTACTTC. It specifies CASSPDRGPYEQYF. V and J are TRBV6-5 and TRBJ2-7; 10 nucleotides align to TRBD1. The CDR3 consists of 14 residues. V gave up 6 bases and J gave up 2 bases; unmatched junction bases: 4. Germline values: CDR1 MNHEY, CDR2 SVGAGI.

The chain combines TRBV6-5 with TRBJ1-1; no definite D call. Trimming shortened V by 8 bases and J by 2 bases, and 15 bases separated the two germline ends. This CDR3 comprises 14 residues. The germline V gene encodes CDR1 MNHEY and CDR2 SVGAGI. CDR3 sequence (DNA): TGTGCCAGCCAACTAGGACCGAGCAACACTGAAGCTTTCTTT. Its protein is CASQLGPSNTEAFF.

The chain links TRBV3-1 (or the pseudogene TRBV3-2) to TRBJ2-5, with D maybe TRBD1 (6 bases). Germline V lookup: CDR1 LGHDT, CDR2 YNNKEL (reference sequence). V was clipped by 0 bases and J by 3 bases, with 11 bases between them. This CDR3 has 15 residues. The CDR3 is CASSQDLDSKETQYF. In DNA form, the CDR3 reads TGTGCCAGCAGCCAAGATTTGGACAGTAAAGAGACCCAGTACTTC.

The rearrangement joins TRBV19 to TRBJ1-3; D call uncertain. Per germline, CDR1 LNHDA and CDR2 SQIVND (reference sequence). The CDR3 has 14 amino acids. V shed 3 bases and J shed 2 bases, with 8 bases lying between them. CDR3 protein: CASSIASAGNTIYF. CDR3 in DNA: TGTGCCAGTAGTATCGCCTCAGCTGGAAACACCATATATTTT.